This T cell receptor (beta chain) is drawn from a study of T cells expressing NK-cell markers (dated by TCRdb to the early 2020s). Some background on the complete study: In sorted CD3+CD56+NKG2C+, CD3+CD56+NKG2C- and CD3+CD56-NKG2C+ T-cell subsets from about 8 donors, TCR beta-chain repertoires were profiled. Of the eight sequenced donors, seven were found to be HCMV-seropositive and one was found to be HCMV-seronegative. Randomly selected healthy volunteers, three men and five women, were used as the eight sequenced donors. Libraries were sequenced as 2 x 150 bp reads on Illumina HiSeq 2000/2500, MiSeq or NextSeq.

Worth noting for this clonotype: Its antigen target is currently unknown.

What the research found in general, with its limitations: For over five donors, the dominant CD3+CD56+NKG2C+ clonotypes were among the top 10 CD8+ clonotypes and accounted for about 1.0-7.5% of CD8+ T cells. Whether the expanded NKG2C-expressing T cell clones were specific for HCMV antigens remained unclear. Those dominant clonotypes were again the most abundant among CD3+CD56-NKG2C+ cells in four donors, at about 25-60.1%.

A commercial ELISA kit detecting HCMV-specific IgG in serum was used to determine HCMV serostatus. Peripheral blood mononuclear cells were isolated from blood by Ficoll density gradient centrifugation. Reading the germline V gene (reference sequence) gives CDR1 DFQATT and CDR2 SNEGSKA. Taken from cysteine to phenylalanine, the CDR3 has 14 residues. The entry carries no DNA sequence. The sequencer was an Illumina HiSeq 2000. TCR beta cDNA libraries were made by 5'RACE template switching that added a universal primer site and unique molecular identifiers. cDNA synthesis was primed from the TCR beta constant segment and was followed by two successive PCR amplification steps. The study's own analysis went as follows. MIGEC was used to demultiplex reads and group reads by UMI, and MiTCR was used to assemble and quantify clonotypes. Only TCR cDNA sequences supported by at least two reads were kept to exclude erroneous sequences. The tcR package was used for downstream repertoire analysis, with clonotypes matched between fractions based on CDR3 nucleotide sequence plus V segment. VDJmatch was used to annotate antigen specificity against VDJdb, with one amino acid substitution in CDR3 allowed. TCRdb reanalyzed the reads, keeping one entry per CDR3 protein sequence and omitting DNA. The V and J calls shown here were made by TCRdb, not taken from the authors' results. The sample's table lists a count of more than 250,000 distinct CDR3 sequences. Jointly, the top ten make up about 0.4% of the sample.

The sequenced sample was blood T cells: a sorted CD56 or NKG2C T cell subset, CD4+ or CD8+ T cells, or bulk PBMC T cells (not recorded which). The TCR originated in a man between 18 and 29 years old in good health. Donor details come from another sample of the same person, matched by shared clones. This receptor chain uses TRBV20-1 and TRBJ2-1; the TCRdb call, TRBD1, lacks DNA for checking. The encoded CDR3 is CSARAGFFSNEQFF.